Listed below are T cell receptor beta chains from one sample, sequenced in a study of T cell repertoires in cytomegalovirus infection. These TCRs' antigens remain unknown. In TCRdb, the reads were re-called with MiXCR into one record per CDR3 protein. In the table there are 450,000 to 600,000 distinct CDR3 sequences, under 45% of which are singletons. The sample in question was cultured PBMCs, obtained from culture after CMV antigen stimulation. Every receptor here comes from a human donor in good health (CMV status not recorded). Some clones in this sample may be carry-over from other donors' samples. The CDR3 runs from the conserved cysteine through the conserved F or W. The D gene is left open where the match is weak. Clone sizes are given selectively: once, few, many, or a class where the clone is expanded.

-	TRBV7-2	TRBJ2-7	few	TGTGCCAGCACCCGGGACGCGAGGTACGACGAGCAGTACTTC	CASTRDARYDEQYF
TRBD1	TRBV11-2	TRBJ2-5	-	TGTGCCAGCAGCCCAACCACGGGACAGGGCCTCCAGTACTTC	CASSPTTGQGLQYF
-	TRBV6-1	TRBJ2-7	-	TGTGCCAGCAGTGAGTTCCTTACCTACGAGCAGTACTTC	CASSEFLTYEQYF
-	TRBV5-4	TRBJ2-7	-	TGTGCCAGCAGTCACCCCTTAGCAACAAACGACGAGCAGTACTTC	CASSHPLATNDEQYF
TRBD1	TRBV20-1	TRBJ2-7	-	TGCAGTGCTAGAGGGGGACAGGACAAAATCTACGAGCAGTACTTC	CSARGGQDKIYEQYF
-	TRBV7-8	TRBJ2-5	-	TGTGCCAGCAGCGAACGGGGGAGGGAGACCCAGTACTTC	CASSERGRETQYF
TRBD1	TRBV10-3	TRBJ2-7	few	TGTGCCATCAGTGAGTCGGGGACAGGGGGCGAGCAGTACTTC	CAISESGTGGEQYF
-	TRBV27	TRBJ2-5	few	TGTGCCAGCAGTACCTCTCGCGGGCCAGTGCAAGAGACCCAGTACTTC	CASSTSRGPVQETQYF
-	TRBV11-2	TRBJ2-5	few	TGTGCCAGCAGCTTAGTTGGCGGGGGCCTCCAAGAGACCCAGTACTTC	CASSLVGGGLQETQYF
-	TRBV25-1	TRBJ2-2	-	TGTGCCAGCAGTGAACCCACCGGGGAGCTGTTTTTT	CASSEPTGELFF
TRBD2	TRBV5-4	TRBJ2-3	-	TGTGCCAGCAGTCTAGCGGGGGCAACCCCAGATACGCAGTATTTT	CASSLAGATPDTQYF
TRBD2	TRBV12-3/TRBV12-4	TRBJ2-3	-	TGTGCCAGCTCGCCTAGGGTCGGTGGAGGGAGGGACTCTTCTACGCAGTATTTT	CASSPRVGGGRDSSTQYF
-	TRBV6-1	TRBJ2-1	-	TGTGCCAGCAGTGAAGGATCCTACAATGAGCAGTTCTTC	CASSEGSYNEQFF
-	TRBV11-1	TRBJ2-1	-	TGTGCCAGCAGCTATCGGGATGAGCAGTTCTTC	CASSYRDEQFF
-	TRBV20-1	TRBJ2-1	-	TGCAGTGCTAGAGATCCCAGGGGAGTCTACAATGAGCAGTTCTTC	CSARDPRGVYNEQFF
-	TRBV6-1	TRBJ1-5	-	TGTGCCAGCAGTGAGATGGGGGAACAGCCCCAGCATTTT	CASSEMGEQPQHF
-	TRBV20-1	TRBJ1-5	-	TGCAGTGCGGTGGTAGGGAGCAATCAGCCCCAGCATTTT	CSAVVGSNQPQHF
-	TRBV12-3/TRBV12-4	TRBJ2-3	-	TGTGCCAGCTTTACCGGGGGCTTAGATACGCAGTATTTT	CASFTGGLDTQYF
TRBD2	TRBV6-2/TRBV6-3	TRBJ2-2	few	TGTGCCAGCAGTCGACGGACTAGCGGGGCCACCGGGGAGCTGTTTTTT	CASSRRTSGATGELFF
-	TRBV28	TRBJ2-5	few	TGTGCCAGCAGCCCTCTGAACGGATTGTTAGAGACCCAGTACTTC	CASSPLNGLLETQYF
TRBD1	TRBV27	TRBJ1-2	-	TGTGCCAGCAGTTCCGGACAGGCGATATATGGCTACACCTTC	CASSSGQAIYGYTF
-	TRBV18	TRBJ2-7	many	TGTGCCAGCAGCCCCCCGAGCTCCTACGAGCAGTACTTC	CASSPPSSYEQYF
-	TRBV6-1	TRBJ1-2	-	TGTGCCAGCAGTGAAGCGCCGGGACCGCTCTATGGCTACACCTTC	CASSEAPGPLYGYTF
TRBD2	TRBV6-6	TRBJ2-1	-	TGTGCCAGCAGCCAAACTAGCGGGAGAGTGTACAATGAGCAGTTCTTC	CASSQTSGRVYNEQFF
TRBD1	TRBV11-3	TRBJ2-2	-	TGTGCCAGCAGCTCGGTGGACAGGGACCACGGGGAGCTGTTTTTT	CASSSVDRDHGELFF
TRBD1	TRBV20-1	TRBJ1-6	-	TGCAGTGCGGAGCCGGGACAGGGTGTTAATTCACCCCTCCACTTT	CSAEPGQGVNSPLHF
TRBD2	TRBV11-2	TRBJ2-5	-	TGTGCCAGCAGCTTAACCGGCGGGAGCACAGAGACCCAGTACTTC	CASSLTGGSTETQYF
-	TRBV6-1	TRBJ2-3	few	TGTGCCAGCAGTGAATCGGGCACAGATACGCAGTATTTT	CASSESGTDTQYF
TRBD1	TRBV20-1	TRBJ2-3	-	TGCAGTGTCACTCAGGGGGCAGATACGCAGTATTTT	CSVTQGADTQYF
-	TRBV10-3	TRBJ2-1	few	TGTGCCATCAGTACCCTCGGGGCTAGCTTAGGCAATGAGCAGTTCTTC	CAISTLGASLGNEQFF
TRBD1	TRBV7-2	TRBJ1-1	few	TGTGCCAGCAGCTTAGTCGGGACAGCCCACACTGAAGCTTTCTTT	CASSLVGTAHTEAFF
-	TRBV25-1	TRBJ2-1	-	TGTGCCAGCAGGTGGTACAATGAGCAGTTCTTC	CASRWYNEQFF
TRBD1	TRBV7-2	TRBJ2-3	few	TGTGCCAGCAGCAGGACAGGGATGGCAGATACGCAGTATTTT	CASSRTGMADTQYF
TRBD2	TRBV14	TRBJ2-1	-	TGTGCCAGCAGCCGCCTGGGGCGGGAGGGCCGGGAGCAGTTCTTC	CASSRLGREGREQFF
-	TRBV7-9	TRBJ1-4	-	TGTGCCAGCAGCTTTGGTGGGGGTAACAGTGAAAAACTGTTTTTT	CASSFGGGNSEKLFF
-	TRBV24-1	TRBJ1-1	-	TGTGCCACCCGGACGGGGTTTAGCGCTGAAGCTTTCTTT	CATRTGFSAEAFF
-	TRBV7-8	TRBJ2-1	-	TGTGCCAGCAGCGCCACGGGGCCCTACAATGAGCAGTTCTTC	CASSATGPYNEQFF
-	TRBV20-1	TRBJ1-2	-	TGCAGTGCTAGAGAGTTGACGGACTATGGCTACACCTTC	CSARELTDYGYTF
-	TRBV10-2	TRBJ1-5	-	TGCGCCAGCAGTGAGTCCCTTAGGAGCAATCAGCCCCAGCATTTT	CASSESLRSNQPQHF
-	TRBV2	TRBJ2-3	once	TGTGCCAGCAGCCCCTGGACAGATACGCAGTATTTT	CASSPWTDTQYF
-	TRBV27	TRBJ1-2	-	TGTGCCACCCAACCTGGGGCAGGTCCTACCGGGGGCTATGGCTACACCTTC	CATQPGAGPTGGYGYTF
-	TRBV7-2	TRBJ2-5	few	TGTGCCAGCAGCTTAGCTTTTTCCGGGCCGGGGCAAGAGACCCAGTACTTC	CASSLAFSGPGQETQYF
TRBD2	TRBV6-6	TRBJ2-1	-	TGTGCCAGCAGTTACCTACTAGCGGGGGGGAATGAGCAGTTCTTC	CASSYLLAGGNEQFF
TRBD1	TRBV10-3	TRBJ2-7	-	TGTGCCATCAGCGACAGGGCGAACTACGAGCAGTACTTC	CAISDRANYEQYF
-	TRBV6-6	TRBJ2-4	once	TGTGCCAGCAGTCCTAGGGCCAAAAACATTCAGTACTTC	CASSPRAKNIQYF